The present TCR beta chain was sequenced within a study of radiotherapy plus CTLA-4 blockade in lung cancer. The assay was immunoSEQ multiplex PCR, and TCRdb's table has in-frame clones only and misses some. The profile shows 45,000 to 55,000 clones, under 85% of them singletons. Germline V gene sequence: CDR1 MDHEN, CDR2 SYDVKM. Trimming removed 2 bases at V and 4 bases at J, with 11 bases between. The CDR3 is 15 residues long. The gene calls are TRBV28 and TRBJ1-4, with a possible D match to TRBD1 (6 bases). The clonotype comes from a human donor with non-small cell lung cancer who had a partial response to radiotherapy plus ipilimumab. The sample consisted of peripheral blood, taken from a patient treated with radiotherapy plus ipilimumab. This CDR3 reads CASSLAGAVNEKLFF. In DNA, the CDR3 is TGTGCCAGCAGTTTAGCGGGGGCAGTTAATGAAAAACTGTTTTTT.